The TCR beta chain described here comes from a study of shared clonotypes between healthy human individuals. Method: immunoSEQ multiplex PCR; TCRdb's copy keeps in-frame clones and lacks some. The sample includes millions of clones, over 85% seen only once; the top ten take over 0.12%. The CDR3 spans 14 residues. Germline V lookup: CDR1 SGHRS, CDR2 YFSETQ. V was cut by 6 bases and J by 3 bases, with 15 bases left in between. The chain couples TRBV5-1 to TRBJ1-2; the D is unclear. The material sequenced was naive CD4+ T cells sorted from blood. Subset specified: CD45RA+ positively selected. This clonotype originated in a man aged 18 to 29 in good health. CDR3 coding DNA: TGCGCCAGCAAGGTCGCGCAGGACGACTATGGCTACACCTTC. This translates into CASKVAQDDYGYTF.